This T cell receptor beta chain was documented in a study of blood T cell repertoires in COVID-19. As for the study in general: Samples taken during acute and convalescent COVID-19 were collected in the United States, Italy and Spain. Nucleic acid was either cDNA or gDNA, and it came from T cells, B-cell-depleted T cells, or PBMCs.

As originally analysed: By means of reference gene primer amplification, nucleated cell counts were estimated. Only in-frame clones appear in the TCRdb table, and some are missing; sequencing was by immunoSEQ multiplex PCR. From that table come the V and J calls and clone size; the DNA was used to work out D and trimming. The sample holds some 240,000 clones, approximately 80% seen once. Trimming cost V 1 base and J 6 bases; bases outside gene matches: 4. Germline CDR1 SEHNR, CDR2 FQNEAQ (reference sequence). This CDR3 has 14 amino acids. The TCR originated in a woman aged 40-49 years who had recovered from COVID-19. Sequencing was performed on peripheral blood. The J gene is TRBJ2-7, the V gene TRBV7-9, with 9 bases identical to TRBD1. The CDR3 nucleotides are TGTGCCAGCAGCTTAGGGGACAGGGTGGGCGAGCAGTACTTC. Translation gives CASSLGDRVGEQYF. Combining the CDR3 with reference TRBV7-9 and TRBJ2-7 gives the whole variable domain DTGVSQNPRHKITKRGQNVTFRCDPISEHNRLYWYRQTLGQGPEFLTYFQNEAQLEKSRLLSDRFSAERPKGSFSTLEIQRTEQGDSAMYLCASSLGDRVGEQYFGPGTRLTVT.